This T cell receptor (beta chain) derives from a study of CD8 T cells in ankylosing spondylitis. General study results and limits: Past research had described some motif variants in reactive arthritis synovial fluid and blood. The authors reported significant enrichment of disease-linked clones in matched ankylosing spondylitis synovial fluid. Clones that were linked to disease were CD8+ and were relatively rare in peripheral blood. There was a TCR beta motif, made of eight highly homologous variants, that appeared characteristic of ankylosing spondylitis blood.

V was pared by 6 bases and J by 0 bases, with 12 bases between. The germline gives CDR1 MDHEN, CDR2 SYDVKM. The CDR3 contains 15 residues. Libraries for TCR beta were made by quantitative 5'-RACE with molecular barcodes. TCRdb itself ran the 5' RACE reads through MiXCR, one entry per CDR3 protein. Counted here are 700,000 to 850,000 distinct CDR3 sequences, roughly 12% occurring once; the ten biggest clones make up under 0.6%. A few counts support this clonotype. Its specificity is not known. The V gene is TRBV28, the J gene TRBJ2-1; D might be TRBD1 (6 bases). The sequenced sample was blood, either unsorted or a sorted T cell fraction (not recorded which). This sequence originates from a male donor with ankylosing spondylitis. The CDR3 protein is CASSNRDSSYNEQFF. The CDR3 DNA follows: TGTGCCAGCAGCAACAGGGATAGCTCCTACAATGAGCAGTTCTTC.